This T cell receptor (beta chain) was sequenced for a study of cytotoxic CD8 clonotypes in ibrutinib-treated CLL. Using immunoSEQ multiplex PCR, the repertoire was profiled, and TCRdb retains in-frame clones only, with some absent. The sample lists roughly 180,000 clones; 55% to 85% were seen once. CDR3 length: 16 amino acids. The germline V gene encodes CDR1 MGHRA and CDR2 YSYEKL. The trim removed 0 bases at V and 0 bases at J, leaving 4 bases unmatched. V gene TRBV4-1 combines with J gene TRBJ2-7; 8 bases match TRBD2. The specimen comprised PBMCs, sampled after 24 months of ibrutinib treatment. This TCR derives from a human donor with chronic lymphocytic leukemia. CDR3 nucleotide sequence: TGCGCCAGCAGCCAAGAGAGGAGCGGGAGCTCCTACGAGCAGTACTTC. Protein product: CASSQERSGSSYEQYF.